This passage covers 15 T cell receptor beta chains from one sample sequenced in a study of T cell responses to AZD1222 COVID-19 vaccine. Assay used: immunoSEQ multiplex PCR; TCRdb lists only in-frame clones, some missing. The table has about 130,000 clones, 80% to 90% seen once. Sequencing was performed on peripheral blood, taken on day 0 of AZD1222 vaccination. The receptor source for this set is an adult in good health.

Points on this clone: At one end the junction does not follow the germline gene, possibly because of a read error. The J gene is TRBJ2-1, the V gene TRBV11-2; D is unclear. Germline CDR1 and CDR2: SGHAT and FQNNGV. There are 11 residues in the CDR3. As DNA, the CDR3 is TGTGCCAGCAACTTAATGGGCACTCAGTTCTTC. It encodes CASNLMGTQFF.

This chain joins TRBV19 and TRBJ1-5; maybe TRBD1 (5 bases). V dropped 6 bases and J dropped 5 bases, with 14 bases sitting between them. CDR3 size: 14 residues. The V gene's germline CDR1 is LNHDA and CDR2 SQIVND (reference sequence). CDR3 amino acids: CASSDGAGHQPQHF. The DNA for the CDR3 is TGTGCCAGTAGCGACGGGGCCGGGCATCAGCCCCAGCATTTT.

On this clone itself: Additional DNA sequences in this sample encode the identical CDR3. V usage is TRBV6-5 and J usage is TRBJ1-5; D may be TRBD1 (5 bases). CDR1 is MNHEY, CDR2 SVGAGI, per germline. V shed 4 bases and J shed 0 bases, with 10 bases lying between them. The CDR3 covers 15 residues. The chain's CDR3 is CASSSRQGSNQPQHF. CDR3 in DNA: TGTGCCAGCAGTTCGAGGCAGGGTAGCAATCAGCCCCAGCATTTT.

The rearrangement joins TRBV4-2 to TRBJ1-6, with a tentative D call TRBD1 (5 bases). V gave up 1 base and J gave up 8 bases, with 9 bases separating them. From germline, CDR1 is LGHNA and CDR2 YNFKEQ. The CDR3 runs to 14 residues. The CDR3 loop reads CASSQGGLDSPLHF. DNA for the CDR3: TGTGCCAGCAGCCAAGGGGGGTTAGATTCACCCCTCCACTTT.

The chain recombines TRBV6-1 with TRBJ1-5, with 7 positions matching TRBD1. Trimming took 1 base from V and 6 from J; bases not matched to a gene: 3. The CDR3 loop spans 14 amino acids. The germline CDR1 and CDR2 sequences are MNHNS and SASEGT. In DNA form, the CDR3 reads TGTGCCAGCAGTGAAGTTTCAGGGGGTCAGCCCCAGCATTTT. Translation gives CASSEVSGGQPQHF.

This chain uses TRBV24-1 with TRBJ1-4; D perhaps matches TRBD1 (6 bases). There are 18 residues in the CDR3. Per the germline V gene, CDR1 is KGHDR and CDR2 is SFDVKD. The germline V and J ends were trimmed by 3 bases and 0 bases, with 16 bases remaining between them. The CDR3 loop reads CATSDPPRTDPTNEKLFF. The DNA of the CDR3 is TGTGCCACCAGTGATCCCCCTCGGACAGACCCAACTAATGAAAAACTGTTTTTT.

This clone turned up a few times. The rearrangement links TRBV27 to TRBJ2-3; D ambiguous. CDR3 length: 15 amino acids. From germline, CDR1 is MNHEY and CDR2 SMNVEV (reference sequence). Trimming cost V 8 bases and J 2 bases, with 17 bases left between them. The CDR3, as DNA: TGTGCCAGCCAGGTGCGAGGTTTCCTCACAGATACGCAGTATTTT. Residues: CASQVRGFLTDTQYF.

The chain's CDR3 is CASSGPLTGELFF. CDR3 DNA: TGTGCCAGCAGTGGGCCGCTCACCGGGGAGCTGTTTTTT. V and J are TRBV5-4 and TRBJ2-2; D uncertain. Trimming took 5 bases from V and 4 from J, leaving 9 bases between them. This CDR3 region has 13 residues. In germline, CDR1 is SGHNT, CDR2 YYREEE (reference sequence).

V and J are TRBV3-1 (or the pseudogene TRBV3-2) and TRBJ2-1; TRBD2 aligns across 8 bases. Trimming took 4 bases from V and 6 from J; bases not matched to a gene: 11. Looked up from germline, CDR1 is LGHDT and CDR2 is YNNKEL (reference sequence). The CDR3 extends over 16 amino acids. The CDR3 DNA reads as TGTGCCAGCAGCCCCCGGTCAGCGGGGGCCGGCAATGAGCAGTTCTTC. It codes for CASSPRSAGAGNEQFF.

J is TRBJ2-3 and V is TRBV7-7, with 9 nucleotides matching TRBD2. The J segment lost 4 bases and the V segment lost 5 bases, leaving 13 bases of the junction unmatched. Germline CDR1 is SSHAT and CDR2 is FNYEAQ (reference sequence). The CDR3 length is 17 residues. CDR3 in amino acids: CASSPIVVIAGADTQYF. CDR3 nucleotide sequence: TGTGCCAGCAGCCCAATCGTGGTTATAGCGGGGGCAGATACGCAGTATTTT.

V is TRBV27 and J is TRBJ1-1; 8 nucleotides match TRBD1. There are 11 residues in the CDR3. Germline V lookup: CDR1 MNHEY, CDR2 SMNVEV (reference sequence). V shed 5 bases and J 12 bases; nucleotides not matched to a gene: 5. The CDR3 DNA is TGTGCCAGCAGTAAGGGACAGGCCACTTTCTTT. It specifies CASSKGQATFF.

The V call is TRBV7-9, the J call TRBJ1-6; perhaps TRBD1 as D (5 bases). This CDR3 region has 13 residues. V was cut by 5 bases and J by 9 bases, with 11 bases left in between. Germline V gene data show CDR1 as SEHNR and CDR2 as FQNEAQ (reference sequence). The CDR3 DNA reads as TGTGCCAGCAGCCTCCTCGGGGGTTCACCCCTCCACTTT. This codes for CASSLLGGSPLHF.

CDR3 DNA: TGCGCCAGCAGCTTTAGTTGGAACACTGAAGCTTTCTTT. Residues: CASSFSWNTEAFF. This chain joins TRBV5-1 and TRBJ1-1; D gene uncertain. CDR1 is SGHRS and CDR2 is YFSETQ in the germline V gene. Trimming removed 2 bases from V and 1 base from J, with 6 bases in between. The CDR3 spans 13 residues.

This chain uses TRBV5-8 with TRBJ2-7; 10 bases map to TRBD1. This CDR3 has 13 residues. V lost 4 bases, J lost 6 bases, and 4 bases stayed unmatched. In germline, CDR1 is SGHTS, CDR2 YDEGEE. In DNA form, the CDR3 reads TGTGCCAGCAGCCCGGACAGGGGGGCCGAGCAGTACTTC. This encodes CASSPDRGAEQYF.

The CDR3 DNA reads as TGTGCCAGCAGCCGACGACGGGACTTCCAAGAGACCCAGTACTTC. Translating gives CASSRRRDFQETQYF. The chain joins TRBV11-1 to TRBJ2-5; maybe TRBD2 (6 bases). Germline assignment: CDR1 SGHAT and CDR2 FQDESV (reference sequence). This CDR3 comprises 15 residues. Trimming shortened V by 5 bases and J by 1 base, and 14 bases separated the two germline ends.